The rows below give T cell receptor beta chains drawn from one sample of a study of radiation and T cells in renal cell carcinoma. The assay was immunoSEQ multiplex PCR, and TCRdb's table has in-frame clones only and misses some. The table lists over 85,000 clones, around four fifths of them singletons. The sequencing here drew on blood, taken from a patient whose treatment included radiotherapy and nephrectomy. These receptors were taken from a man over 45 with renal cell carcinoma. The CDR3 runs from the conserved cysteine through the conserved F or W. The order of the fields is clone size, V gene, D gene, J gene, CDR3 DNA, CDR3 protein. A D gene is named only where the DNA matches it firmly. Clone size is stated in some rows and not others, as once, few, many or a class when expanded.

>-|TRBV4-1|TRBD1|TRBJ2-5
TGCGCCAGCAGCCTCCTCGGACAGGGGGCCGTTGGGGAGACCCAGTACTTC
CASSLLGQGAVGETQYF
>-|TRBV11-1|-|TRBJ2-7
TGTGCCAGCTCAAGTTCCTACGAGCAGTACTTC
CASSSSYEQYF
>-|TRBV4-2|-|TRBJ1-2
TGTGCCAGCAGCCCGGGAGACACCGAATATTTGTTTGGCTACACCTTC
CASSPGDTEYLFGYTF
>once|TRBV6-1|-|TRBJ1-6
TGTGCCAGCAGTGTGACACAAAGAGGAGGTTCACCCCTCCACTTT
CASSVTQRGGSPLHF
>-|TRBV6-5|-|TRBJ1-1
TGTGCCAGCAGTTACAGACAGCGGAACACTGAAGCTTTCTTT
CASSYRQRNTEAFF
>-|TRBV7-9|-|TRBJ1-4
TGTGCCAGCAGCTTTGCAGGGGAGGAGGAACTGTTTTTT
CASSFAGEEELFF
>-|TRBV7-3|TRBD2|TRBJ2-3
TGTGCCAGCAGCTTAGGGACTAATAGGGGCACAGATACGCAGTATTTT
CASSLGTNRGTDTQYF
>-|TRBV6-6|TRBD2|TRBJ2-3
TGTGCCAGCAGTTACCAACTAGCGATTAGCACAGATACGCAGTATTTT
CASSYQLAISTDTQYF
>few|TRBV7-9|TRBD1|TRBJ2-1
TGTGCCAGCACCTCTAGGACAGGGCGTAATGAGCAGTTCTTC
CASTSRTGRNEQFF
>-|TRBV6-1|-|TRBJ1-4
TGTGCCAGCAGTGAGGGACGTGAAAAACTGTTTTTT
CASSEGREKLFF
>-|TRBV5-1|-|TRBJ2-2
TGCGCCAGCAGCTCGGACTTTTGGACTCGGCACCGGGAGCTGTTTTTT
CASSSDFWTRHRELFF
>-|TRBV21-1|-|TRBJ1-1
TGTGCCAGCAGCCACCGGGACAGGGTCCGGACGTTGGGCATGAACACTGAAGCTTTCTTT
CASSHRDRVRTLGMNTEAFF
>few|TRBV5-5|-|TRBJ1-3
TGTGCCAGCAGCTTGCCGGGGGCACTTGGAAACACCATATATTTT
CASSLPGALGNTIYF
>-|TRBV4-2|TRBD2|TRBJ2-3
TGTGCCAGCAGCCACGGGACTAGCGGGCGAGGGGATACGCAGTATTTT
CASSHGTSGRGDTQYF
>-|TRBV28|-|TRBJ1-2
TGTGCCAGCAGTTTGGCCGCAACAATAACAGTGAACTATGGCTACACCTTC
CASSLAATITVNYGYTF
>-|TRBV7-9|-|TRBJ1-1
TGTGCCAGCAGCTTACAAGGGTTGAACACTGAAGCTTTCTTT
CASSLQGLNTEAFF
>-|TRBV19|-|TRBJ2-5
TGTGCCAGTAGTATGGCAGGGGCGGAGACCCAGTACTTC
CASSMAGAETQYF
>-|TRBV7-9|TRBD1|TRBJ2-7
TGTGCCAGCAGCTTAGTCGGTGGGGACAGGGGAAGCGAGCAGTACTTC
CASSLVGGDRGSEQYF
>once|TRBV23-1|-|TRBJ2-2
TGCGCCAGCAGTCAATTGCCCAAAGCGGATTACACCGGGGAGCTGTTTTTT
CASSQLPKADYTGELFF
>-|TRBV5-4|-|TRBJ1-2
TGTGCCAGCAGCTTGGTGGGGGGCGGCGGCTATGGCTACACCTTC
CASSLVGGGGYGYTF
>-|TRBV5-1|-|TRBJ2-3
TGCGCCAGCAGCTTGCAGGGCCGCACAGATACGCAGTATTTT
CASSLQGRTDTQYF
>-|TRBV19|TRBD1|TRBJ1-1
TGTGCCAGTAGTTCCCGACAGGGGGCGTCTCTGAACACTGAAGCTTTCTTT
CASSSRQGASLNTEAFF
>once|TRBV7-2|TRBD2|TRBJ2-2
TGTGCCAGCAGCTTAGTAGGTGGGACTATCGGGGAGCTGTTTTTT
CASSLVGGTIGELFF
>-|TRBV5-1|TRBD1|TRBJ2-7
TGCGCCAGCAGCTTGGAGGGGACAGGGTGGGATGAGCAGTACTTC
CASSLEGTGWDEQYF
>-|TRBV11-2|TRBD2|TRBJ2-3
TGTGCCAGCAGCTTAGTGGCGGGAGGGCAGATCACAGATACGCAGTATTTT
CASSLVAGGQITDTQYF
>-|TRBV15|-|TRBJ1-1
TGTGCCACCAGGTCAGGGTTTTCTGGCACTGAAGCTTTCTTT
CATRSGFSGTEAFF
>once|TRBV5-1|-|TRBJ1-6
TGCGCCAGCAGCTTCGAGACCTTCCCCTCACCCCTCCACTTT
CASSFETFPSPLHF
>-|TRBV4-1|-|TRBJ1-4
TGCGCCAGCAGCCGTACGGGAACTGGGGTGGGCAATGAAAAACTGTTTTTT
CASSRTGTGVGNEKLFF
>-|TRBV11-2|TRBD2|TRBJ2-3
TGTGCCAGCGGCCAACTAGCGGGAGAGGCAGATACGCAGTATTTT
CASGQLAGEADTQYF
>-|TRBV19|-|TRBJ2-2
TGTGCCAGCGCTCCCCGACCCAGCGGGTACCTCGCGAACACCGGGGAGCTGTTTTTT
CASAPRPSGYLANTGELFF
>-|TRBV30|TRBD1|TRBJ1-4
TGTGCTGCGGACAGGGGTGCTGAAAAACTGTTTTTT
CAADRGAEKLFF
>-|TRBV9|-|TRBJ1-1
TGTGCCAGCAGCGGAGGGACCAGCACTGAAGCTTTCTTT
CASSGGTSTEAFF
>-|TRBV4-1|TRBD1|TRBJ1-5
TGCGCCAGCAGCCAGCAGGGGGCGGATAATCAGCCCCAGCATTTT
CASSQQGADNQPQHF
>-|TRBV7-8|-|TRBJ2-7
TGTGCCAGCAGCTTAGGGTACAGGGTTCCCATTCACGAGCAGTACTTC
CASSLGYRVPIHEQYF
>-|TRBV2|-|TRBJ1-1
TGTGCCAGCAGGGTGGGGGAATTGAGCACTGAAGCTTTCTTT
CASRVGELSTEAFF
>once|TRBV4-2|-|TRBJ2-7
TGTGCCAGCAGCCAAGATTCTGGCCCGTTCTACGAGCAGTACTTC
CASSQDSGPFYEQYF
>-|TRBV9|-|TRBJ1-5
TGTGCCAGCAGCGTAGAACAAAATCAGCCCCAGCATTTT
CASSVEQNQPQHF
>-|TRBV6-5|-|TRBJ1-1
TGTGCCAGCAGTTACATTCCAGGTAGCATGAACACTGAAGCTTTCTTT
CASSYIPGSMNTEAFF